The 10 T cell receptor beta chains below all came from one sample that was sequenced in a study of identical twins. MiXCR was run by TCRdb on the 5' RACE reads, yielding one entry per CDR3 protein. Among approximately 300,000 distinct CDR3 sequences listed, roughly 9.8% were seen once. These sequences were also reported in another study, on yellow fever vaccine responses in identical twins.

Material for sequencing was CD8+ T cells sorted from blood. These receptors were obtained from a woman aged 18-29 years in good health.

A few counts support this clonotype. The V call is TRBV6-1, the J call TRBJ2-2, with unresolved D. Germline values: CDR1 MNHNS, CDR2 SASEGT. V lost 5 bases and J lost 4, with 11 bases in between. The CDR3 has 14 amino acids. The CDR3 here is CASSPFGSTGELFF. CDR3 DNA sequence: TGTGCCAGCAGTCCCTTCGGTAGCACCGGGGAGCTGTTTTTT.

This clonotype was observed a few times. The chain links TRBV5-5 to TRBJ2-7, with a tentative D call TRBD2 (5 bases). Germline V gene lookup returns CDR1 SGHKS and CDR2 YYEKEE (reference sequence). The CDR3 loop spans 14 amino acids. The germline V and J ends were trimmed by 2 bases and 2 bases, with 11 bases remaining between them. CDR3 nucleotide sequence: TGTGCCAGCAGCTTAACCAAGAGGGCCTACGAGCAGTACTTC. Encoded protein: CASSLTKRAYEQYF. Using reference TRBV5-5 and TRBJ2-7 for the parts outside the CDR3, the full variable domain is DAGVTQSPTHLIKTRGQQVTLRCSPISGHKSVSWYQQVLGQGPQFIFQYYEKEERGRGNFPDRFSARQFPNYSSELNVNALLLGDSALYLCASSLTKRAYEQYFGPGTRLTVT.

This clonotype turned up a few times. The rearrangement links TRBV28 to TRBJ2-2; D gene unclear. Trimming removed 5 bases at V and 4 bases at J, with 11 bases between. The CDR3 extends over 14 amino acids. The germline V gene encodes CDR1 MDHEN and CDR2 SYDVKM. CDR3 in DNA: TGTGCCAGCAGTACCGATACGGGCACCGGGGAGCTGTTTTTT. It encodes CASSTDTGTGELFF.

In its sample, this clonotype was seen a few times. The rearrangement joins TRBV10-3 to TRBJ2-7; no clear D. Per the germline V gene, CDR1 is ENHRY and CDR2 is SYGVKD. Trimming stripped 0 bases from V and 1 base from J, with 13 bases between. CDR3 size: 16 residues. Here the CDR3 reads CAISESSTAFSYEQYF. Here the CDR3 DNA reads TGTGCCATCAGTGAGTCGAGTACAGCATTTTCCTACGAGCAGTACTTC.

This clonotype was seen many times. The chain is built from TRBV7-9 and TRBJ1-4; D perhaps matches TRBD1 (6 bases). CDR1 is SEHNR and CDR2 is FQNEAQ in the germline V gene (reference sequence). V shed 4 bases and J shed 5 bases, with 8 bases lying between them. The CDR3 has 13 amino acids. Here the CDR3 DNA reads TGTGCCAGCAGCTCCACAGGGAATGAAAAACTGTTTTTT. This translates into CASSSTGNEKLFF.

The chain combines TRBV5-1 with TRBJ2-7, with D unresolved. Germline CDR1 SGHRS, CDR2 YFSETQ. Trimming took off 2 bases at V and 4 bases at J, with 10 bases between the two ends. This CDR3 contains 13 residues. The CDR3 region has the DNA TGCGCCAGCAGCTTTGGAGTTAATTACGAGCAGTACTTC. Amino acids: CASSFGVNYEQYF.

The CDR3 bases are TGTGCCAGCAGCCAGACTAGCGGGAGCTCCTACGAGCAGTACTTC. Translation: CASSQTSGSSYEQYF. This chain uses TRBV7-8 with TRBJ2-7, with TRBD2 matching 12 bases. Germline assignment: CDR1 SGHVS and CDR2 FQNEAQ. There are 15 residues in the CDR3. V trimming: 5 bases; J trimming: 0 bases; junction bases outside the gene matches: 2.

This clonotype was counted between two and nine times. The rearrangement links TRBV29-1 to TRBJ1-2; D is unresolved. CDR1 is SQVTM, CDR2 ANQGSEA, per germline. The V end was cut by 5 bases, the J end by 8 bases, with 18 bases between. This CDR3 has 13 amino acids. As DNA, the CDR3 is TGCAGCGTTTTTCCTTGGGCGGAACGCGGCTACACCTTC. Protein sequence: CSVFPWAERGYTF.

The genes are TRBV15 and TRBJ2-7, with 8 bases fitting TRBD2. The CDR3 contains 19 residues. V dropped 0 bases and J dropped 1; count of bases not matched to a gene: 14. Per the germline V gene, CDR1 is LNHNV and CDR2 is YYDKDF (reference sequence). The CDR3 loop reads CATSRDRASGRRPSYEQYF. For the CDR3, the DNA is TGTGCCACCAGCAGAGATAGGGCTAGCGGGCGCCGTCCTTCCTACGAGCAGTACTTC. Combining the CDR3 with reference TRBV15 and TRBJ2-7 gives the whole variable domain DAMVIQNPRYQVTQFGKPVTLSCSQTLNHNVMYWYQQKSSQAPKLLFHYYDKDFNNEADTPDNFQSRRPNTSFCFLDIRSPGLGDTAMYLCATSRDRASGRRPSYEQYFGPGTRLTVT.

This clonotype was counted ten times or more. This chain uses TRBV7-9 with TRBJ1-2, with D maybe TRBD1 (5 bases). Germline CDR1 reads SEHNR; CDR2 reads FQNEAQ (reference sequence). With 6 bases removed from V and 2 bases from J, the gap between germline ends came to 13 bases. CDR3 length equals 14 residues. The CDR3 protein is CASRPPGANYGYTF. The DNA for the CDR3 is TGTGCCAGCAGGCCACCCGGGGCCAACTATGGCTACACCTTC.